In its sample, the clone carrying this T cell receptor (beta chain) was seen a few times. Its antigen remains unknown. The V and J ends lost 5 bases and 3 bases respectively, with 20 bases between them. This CDR3 contains 18 residues. Germline values: CDR1 MDHEN, CDR2 SYDVKM. This sample was taken from a study of human T cells and chemical hapten exposure. As for the study in general: DPC (0.01%) was patch tested on the upper back and read at 6 days.

Study conclusions and caveats: Donors, who had alopecia, may show an immune response that differs from healthy people's.

As for time point: patch test 2, 6 weeks after DPC sensitization. Noted treatment: therapeutic diphenylcyclopropenone sensitization with weekly scalp DPC. Total RNA was extracted from unfractionated whole blood. Attachment of unique molecular identifiers to individual cDNA molecules was performed in the library. A single record per CDR3 protein comes from TCRdb applying MiXCR to the RACE reads. The sample yields some 350,000 distinct CDR3 sequences, around 6% seen once. The material sequenced was whole blood, taken in connection with sensitization to the hapten diphenylcyclopropenone (DPC). The sequence was obtained from a woman aged 18-29 years with alopecia areata. Some clones in this sample may be carry-over from other donors' samples. The rearrangement joins TRBV28 to TRBJ2-6; either TRBD1 or TRBD2 may supply D (5 bases each). The chain's CDR3 is CASSTAGTLGVGANVLTF. The CDR3 region has the DNA TGTGCCAGCAGTACCGCCGGGACCCTCGGGGTTGGGGCCAACGTCCTGACTTTC.